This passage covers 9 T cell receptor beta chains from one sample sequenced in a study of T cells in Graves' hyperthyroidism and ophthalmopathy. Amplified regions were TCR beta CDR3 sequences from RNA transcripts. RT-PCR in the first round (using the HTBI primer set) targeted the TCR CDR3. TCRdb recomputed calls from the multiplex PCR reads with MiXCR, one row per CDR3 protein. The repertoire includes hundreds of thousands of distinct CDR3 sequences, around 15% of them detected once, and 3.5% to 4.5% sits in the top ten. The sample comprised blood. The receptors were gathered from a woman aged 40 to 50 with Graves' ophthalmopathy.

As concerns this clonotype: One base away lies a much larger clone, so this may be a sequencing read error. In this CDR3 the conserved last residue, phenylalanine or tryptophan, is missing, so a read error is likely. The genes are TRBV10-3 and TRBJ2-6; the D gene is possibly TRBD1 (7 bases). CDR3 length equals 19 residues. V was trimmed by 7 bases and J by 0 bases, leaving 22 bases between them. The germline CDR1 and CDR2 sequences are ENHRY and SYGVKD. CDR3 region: CAIMGLAGTVSSGANVLTL. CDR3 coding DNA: TGTGCCATCATGGGACTTGCTGGGACAGTGAGCTCTGGGGCCAACGTCCTGACTCTC.

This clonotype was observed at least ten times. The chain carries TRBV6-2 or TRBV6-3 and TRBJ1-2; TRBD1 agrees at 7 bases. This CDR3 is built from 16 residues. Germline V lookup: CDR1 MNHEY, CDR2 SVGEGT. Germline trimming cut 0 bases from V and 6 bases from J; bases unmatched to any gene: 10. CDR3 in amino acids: CASSYSSSRGNHGYTF. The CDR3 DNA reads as TGTGCCAGCAGTTACTCGAGTAGCAGGGGGAACCATGGCTACACCTTC.

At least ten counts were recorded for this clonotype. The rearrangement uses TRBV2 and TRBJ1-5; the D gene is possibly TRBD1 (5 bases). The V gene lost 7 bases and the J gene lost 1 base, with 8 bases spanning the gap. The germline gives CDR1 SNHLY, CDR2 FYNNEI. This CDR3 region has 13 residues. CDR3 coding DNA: TGTGCCAGCACCGGGACGAGCAATCAGCCCCAGCATTTT. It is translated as CASTGTSNQPQHF.

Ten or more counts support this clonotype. The CDR3 nucleotides read TGTGCCAGCAGTTCTCCGGACGCCGGGACCGGGGAGCTGTTTTTT. Its protein product is CASSSPDAGTGELFF. The chain carries TRBV6-5 and TRBJ2-2; no reliable D call. Trimming shortened V by 4 bases and J by 5 bases, and 14 bases separated the two germline ends. Germline V gene sequence: CDR1 MNHEY, CDR2 SVGAGI. The CDR3 consists of 15 residues.

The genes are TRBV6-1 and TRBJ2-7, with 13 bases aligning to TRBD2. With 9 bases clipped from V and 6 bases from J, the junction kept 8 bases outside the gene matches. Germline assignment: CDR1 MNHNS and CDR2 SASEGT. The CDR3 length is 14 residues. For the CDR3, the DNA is TGTGCCAGACCAAGGACTAGCGGGAGCCGCGAGCAGTACTTC. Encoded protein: CARPRTSGSREQYF.

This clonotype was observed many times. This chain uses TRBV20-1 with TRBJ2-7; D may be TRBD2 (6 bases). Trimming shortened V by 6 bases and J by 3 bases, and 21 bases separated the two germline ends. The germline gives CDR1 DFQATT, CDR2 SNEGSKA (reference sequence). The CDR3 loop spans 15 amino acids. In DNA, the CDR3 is TGCAGTGCCTCGCTTCGGGACTTGGGTTTCTACGAGCAGTACTTC. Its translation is CSASLRDLGFYEQYF.

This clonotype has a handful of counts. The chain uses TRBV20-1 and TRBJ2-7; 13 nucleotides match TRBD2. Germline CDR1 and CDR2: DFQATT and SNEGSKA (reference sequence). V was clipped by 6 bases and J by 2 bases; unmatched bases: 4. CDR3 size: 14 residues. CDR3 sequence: CSAATSGRPYEQYF. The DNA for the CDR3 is TGCAGTGCCGCGACTAGCGGGAGGCCCTACGAGCAGTACTTC.

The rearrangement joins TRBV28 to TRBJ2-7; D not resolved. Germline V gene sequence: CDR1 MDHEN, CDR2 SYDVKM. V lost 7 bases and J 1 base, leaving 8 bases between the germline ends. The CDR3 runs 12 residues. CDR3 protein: CASISRSYEQYF. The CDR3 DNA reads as TGTGCCAGCATCAGTAGGTCCTACGAGCAGTACTTC.

The CDR3 sequence: CASRRGTGGNQPQHF. CDR3 DNA sequence: TGTGCCAGCAGGCGCGGGACAGGGGGCAATCAGCCCCAGCATTTT. The chain carries TRBV12-3 or TRBV12-4 and TRBJ1-5, with 10 bases fitting TRBD1. The ends lost 6 bases at V and 2 bases at J; junction bases unmatched: 4. The CDR3 is 15 amino acids.